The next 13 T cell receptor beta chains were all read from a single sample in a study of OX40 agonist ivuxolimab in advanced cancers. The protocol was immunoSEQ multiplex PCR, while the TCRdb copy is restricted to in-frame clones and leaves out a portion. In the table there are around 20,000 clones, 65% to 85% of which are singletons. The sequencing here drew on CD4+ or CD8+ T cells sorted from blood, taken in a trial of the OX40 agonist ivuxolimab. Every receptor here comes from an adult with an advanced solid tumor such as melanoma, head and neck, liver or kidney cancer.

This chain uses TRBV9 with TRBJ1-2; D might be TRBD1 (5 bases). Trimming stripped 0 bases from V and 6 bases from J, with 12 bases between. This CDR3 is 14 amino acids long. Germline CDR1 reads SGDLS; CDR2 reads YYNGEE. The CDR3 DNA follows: TGTGCCAGCAGCGTAGGGGGGGAACGGGATGGCTACACCTTC. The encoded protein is CASSVGGERDGYTF.

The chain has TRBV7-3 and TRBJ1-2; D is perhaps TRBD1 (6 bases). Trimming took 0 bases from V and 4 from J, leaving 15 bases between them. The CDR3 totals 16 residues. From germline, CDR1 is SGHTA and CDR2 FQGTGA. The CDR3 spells CASSLTPRAGAYGYTF. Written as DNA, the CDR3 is TGTGCCAGCAGCTTAACCCCCAGGGCAGGGGCCTATGGCTACACCTTC.

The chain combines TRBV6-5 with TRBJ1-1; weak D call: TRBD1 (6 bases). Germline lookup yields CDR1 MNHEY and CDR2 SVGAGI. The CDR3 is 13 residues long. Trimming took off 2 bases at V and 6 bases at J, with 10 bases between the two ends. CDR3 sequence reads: CASSYMGAAEAFF. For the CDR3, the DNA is TGTGCCAGCAGTTACATGGGGGCCGCTGAAGCTTTCTTT.

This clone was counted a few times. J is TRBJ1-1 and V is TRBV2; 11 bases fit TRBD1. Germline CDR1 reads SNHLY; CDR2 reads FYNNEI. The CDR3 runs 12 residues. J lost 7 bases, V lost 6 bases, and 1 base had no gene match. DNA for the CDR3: TGTGCCAGCAGGGGACAGGGGGGTGAAGCTTTCTTT. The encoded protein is CASRGQGGEAFF.

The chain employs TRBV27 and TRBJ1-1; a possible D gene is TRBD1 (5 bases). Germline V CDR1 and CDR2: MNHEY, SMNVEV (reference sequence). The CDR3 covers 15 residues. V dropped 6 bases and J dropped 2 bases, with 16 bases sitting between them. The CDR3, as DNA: TGTGCCAGCAGCCCTCGTGTGGGGCGCAACACTGAAGCTTTCTTT. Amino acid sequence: CASSPRVGRNTEAFF.

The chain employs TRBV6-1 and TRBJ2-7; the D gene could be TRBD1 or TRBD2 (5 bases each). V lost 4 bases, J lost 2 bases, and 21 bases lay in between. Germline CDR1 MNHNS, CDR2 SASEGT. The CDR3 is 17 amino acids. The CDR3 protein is CASSALDPRLGAYEQYF. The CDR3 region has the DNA TGTGCCAGCAGTGCCCTCGACCCCCGACTGGGGGCCTACGAGCAGTACTTC.

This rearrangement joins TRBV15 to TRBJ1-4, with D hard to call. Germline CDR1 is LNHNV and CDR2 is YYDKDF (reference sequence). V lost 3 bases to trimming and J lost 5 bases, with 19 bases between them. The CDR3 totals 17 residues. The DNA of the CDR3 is TGTGCCACCAGCAGGGGCAAGTTGACCGTGTCGAATGAAAAACTGTTTTTT. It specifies CATSRGKLTVSNEKLFF.

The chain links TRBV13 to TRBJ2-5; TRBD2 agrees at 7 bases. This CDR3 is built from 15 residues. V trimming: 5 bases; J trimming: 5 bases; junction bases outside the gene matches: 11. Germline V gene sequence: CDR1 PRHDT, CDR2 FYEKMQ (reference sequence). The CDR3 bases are TGTGCCAGCAGCCCCTCGAGCCGGGGAGGGGAGACCCAGTACTTC. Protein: CASSPSSRGGETQYF.

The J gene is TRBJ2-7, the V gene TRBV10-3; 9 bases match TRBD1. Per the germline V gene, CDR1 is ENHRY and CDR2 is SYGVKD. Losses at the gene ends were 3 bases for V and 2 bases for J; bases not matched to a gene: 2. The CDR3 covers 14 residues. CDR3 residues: CAISEGTGTYEQYF. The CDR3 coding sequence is TGTGCCATCAGTGAAGGGACAGGGACCTACGAGCAGTACTTC.

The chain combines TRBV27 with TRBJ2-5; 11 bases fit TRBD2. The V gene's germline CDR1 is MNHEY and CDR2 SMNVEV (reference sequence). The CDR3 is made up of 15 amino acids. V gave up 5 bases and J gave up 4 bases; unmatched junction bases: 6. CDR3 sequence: CASSLTGTSGETQYF. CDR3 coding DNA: TGTGCCAGCAGTCTCACCGGGACTAGCGGAGAGACCCAGTACTTC.

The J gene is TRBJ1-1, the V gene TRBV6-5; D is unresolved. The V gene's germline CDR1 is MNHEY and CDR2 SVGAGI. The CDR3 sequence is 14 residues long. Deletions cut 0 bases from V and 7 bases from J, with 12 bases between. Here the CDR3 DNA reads TGTGCCAGCAGTTACTCCGGGGAGTCGGGTGAAGCTTTCTTT. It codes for CASSYSGESGEAFF.

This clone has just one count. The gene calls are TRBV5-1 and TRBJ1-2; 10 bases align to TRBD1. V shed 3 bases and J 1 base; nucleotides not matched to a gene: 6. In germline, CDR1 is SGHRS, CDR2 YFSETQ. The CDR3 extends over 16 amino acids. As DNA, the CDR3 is TGCGCCAGCAGCTACCCCGGGACAGGGGTTAACTATGGCTACACCTTC. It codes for CASSYPGTGVNYGYTF.

In nucleotides, the CDR3 is TGTGCCAGCAGTATATTCCAGGGGTTGGATGAAGCTTTCTTT. It specifies CASSIFQGLDEAFF. The rearrangement uses TRBV27 and TRBJ1-1; a weak D match, TRBD1 (6 bases). V was cut by 5 bases and J by 7 bases, with 17 bases left in between. Germline V gene sequence: CDR1 MNHEY, CDR2 SMNVEV (reference sequence). The CDR3 is 14 amino acids.